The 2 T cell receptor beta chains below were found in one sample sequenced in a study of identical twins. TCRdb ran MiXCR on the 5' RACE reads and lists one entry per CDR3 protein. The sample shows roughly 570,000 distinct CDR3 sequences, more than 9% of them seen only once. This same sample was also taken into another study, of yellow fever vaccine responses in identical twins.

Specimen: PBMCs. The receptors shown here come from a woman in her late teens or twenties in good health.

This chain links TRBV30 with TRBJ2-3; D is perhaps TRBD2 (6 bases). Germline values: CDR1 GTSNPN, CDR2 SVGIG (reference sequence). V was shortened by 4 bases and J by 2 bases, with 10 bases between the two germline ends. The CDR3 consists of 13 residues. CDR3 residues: CAWNAGHTDTQYF. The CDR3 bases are TGTGCCTGGAACGCGGGGCACACAGATACGCAGTATTTT.

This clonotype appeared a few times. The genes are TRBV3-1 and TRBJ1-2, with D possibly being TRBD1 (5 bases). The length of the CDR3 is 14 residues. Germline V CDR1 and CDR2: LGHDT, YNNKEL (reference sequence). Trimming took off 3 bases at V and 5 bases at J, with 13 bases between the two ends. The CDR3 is CASSHSTGAYGYTF. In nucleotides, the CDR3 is TGTGCCAGCAGCCACTCTACCGGGGCATATGGCTACACCTTC. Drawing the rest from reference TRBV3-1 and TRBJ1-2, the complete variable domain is DTAVSQTPKYLVTQMGNDKSIKCEQNLGHDTMYWYKQDSKKFLKIMFSYNNKELIINETVPNRFSPKSPDKAHLNLHINSLELGDSAVYFCASSHSTGAYGYTFGSGTRLTVV.